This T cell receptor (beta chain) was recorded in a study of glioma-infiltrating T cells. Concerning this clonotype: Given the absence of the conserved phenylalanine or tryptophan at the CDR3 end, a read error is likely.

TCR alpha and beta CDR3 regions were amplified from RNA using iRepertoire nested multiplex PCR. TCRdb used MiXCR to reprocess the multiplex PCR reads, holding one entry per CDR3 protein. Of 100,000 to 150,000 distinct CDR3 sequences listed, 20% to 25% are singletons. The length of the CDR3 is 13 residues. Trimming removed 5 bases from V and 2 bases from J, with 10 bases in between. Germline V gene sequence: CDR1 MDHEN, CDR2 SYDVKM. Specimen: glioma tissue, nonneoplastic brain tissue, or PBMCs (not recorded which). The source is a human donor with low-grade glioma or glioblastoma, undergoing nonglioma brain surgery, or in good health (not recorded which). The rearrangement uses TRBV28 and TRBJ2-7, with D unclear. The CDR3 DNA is TGTGCCAGCAGTCCTACTACCCCCTACGAGCAGTACCTC. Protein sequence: CASSPTTPYEQYL.